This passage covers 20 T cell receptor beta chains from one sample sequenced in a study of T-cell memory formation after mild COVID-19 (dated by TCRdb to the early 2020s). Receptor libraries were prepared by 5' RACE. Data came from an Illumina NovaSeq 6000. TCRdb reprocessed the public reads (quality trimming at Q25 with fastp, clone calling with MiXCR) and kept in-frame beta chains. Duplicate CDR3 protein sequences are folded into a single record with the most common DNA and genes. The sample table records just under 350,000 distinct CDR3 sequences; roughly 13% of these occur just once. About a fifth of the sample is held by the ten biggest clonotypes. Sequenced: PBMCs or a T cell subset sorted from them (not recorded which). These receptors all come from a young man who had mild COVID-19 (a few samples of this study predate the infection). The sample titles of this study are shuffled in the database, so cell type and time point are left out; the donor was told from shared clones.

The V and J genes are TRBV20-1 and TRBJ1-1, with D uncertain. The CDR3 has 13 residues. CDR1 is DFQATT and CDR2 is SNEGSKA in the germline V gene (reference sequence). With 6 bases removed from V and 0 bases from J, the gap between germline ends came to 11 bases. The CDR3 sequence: CSALGRVNTEAFF. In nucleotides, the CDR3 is TGCAGTGCGCTAGGACGGGTGAACACTGAAGCTTTCTTT.

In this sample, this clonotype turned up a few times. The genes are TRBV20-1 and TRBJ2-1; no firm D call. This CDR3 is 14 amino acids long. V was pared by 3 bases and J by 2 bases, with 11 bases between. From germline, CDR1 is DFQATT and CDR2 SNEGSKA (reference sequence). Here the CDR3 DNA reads TGCAGTGCTAGGAAGGGTGGACCCTACAATGAGCAGTTCTTC. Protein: CSARKGGPYNEQFF.

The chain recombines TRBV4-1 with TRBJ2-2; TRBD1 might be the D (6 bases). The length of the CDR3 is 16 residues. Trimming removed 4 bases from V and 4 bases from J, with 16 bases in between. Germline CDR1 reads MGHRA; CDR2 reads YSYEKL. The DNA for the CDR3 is TGCGCCAGCAGCCCCCCGAGGGGGTGGGTCACCGGGGAGCTGTTTTTT. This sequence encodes CASSPPRGWVTGELFF.

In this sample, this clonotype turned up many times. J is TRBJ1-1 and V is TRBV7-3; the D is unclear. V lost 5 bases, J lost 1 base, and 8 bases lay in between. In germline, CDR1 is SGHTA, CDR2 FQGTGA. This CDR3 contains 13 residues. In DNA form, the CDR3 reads TGTGCCAGCAGCCAAACACGGAACACTGAAGCTTTCTTT. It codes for CASSQTRNTEAFF.

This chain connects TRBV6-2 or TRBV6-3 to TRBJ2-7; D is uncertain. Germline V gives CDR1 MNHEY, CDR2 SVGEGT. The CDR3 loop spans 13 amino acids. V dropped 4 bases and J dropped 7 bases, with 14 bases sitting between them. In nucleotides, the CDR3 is TGTGCCAGCAGTTTGAATCGGCAACTAGAGCAGTACGTC. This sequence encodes CASSLNRQLEQYV.

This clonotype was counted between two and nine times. CDR3 in amino acids: CASSLLQGQEEKLFF. The CDR3 DNA reads as TGTGCCAGCTCACTACTACAGGGCCAGGAGGAAAAACTGTTTTTT. The chain has TRBV18 and TRBJ1-4, with D tentatively TRBD1 (6 bases). Germline assignment: CDR1 KGHSH and CDR2 LQKENI. Between the trimmed V and J ends, which lost 4 bases and 8 bases, there was a span of 17 bases. The CDR3 contains 15 residues.

The CDR3 loop is CASSDRSSIQYF. In DNA form, the CDR3 reads TGTGCCAGCAGTGACCGGTCCTCCATTCAGTACTTC. V gene TRBV6-4 combines with J gene TRBJ2-4, with no clear D. This CDR3 is built from 12 residues. Trimming shortened V by 2 bases and J by 9 bases, and 8 bases separated the two germline ends. CDR1 MRHNA and CDR2 SNTAGT come from the germline V gene.

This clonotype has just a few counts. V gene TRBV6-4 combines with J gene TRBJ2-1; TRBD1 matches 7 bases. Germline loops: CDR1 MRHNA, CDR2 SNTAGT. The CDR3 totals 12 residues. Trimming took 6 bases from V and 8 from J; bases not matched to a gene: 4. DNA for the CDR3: TGTGCCAGCAGCAACAGGGGAGATGAGCAGTTCTTC. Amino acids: CASSNRGDEQFF.

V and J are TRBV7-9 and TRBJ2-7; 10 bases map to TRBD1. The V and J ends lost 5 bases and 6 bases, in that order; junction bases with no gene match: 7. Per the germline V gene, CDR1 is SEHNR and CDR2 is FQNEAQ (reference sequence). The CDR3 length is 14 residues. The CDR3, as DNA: TGTGCCAGCAGCCCCCGGGACAGGGGCCGCGAGCAGTACTTC. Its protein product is CASSPRDRGREQYF.

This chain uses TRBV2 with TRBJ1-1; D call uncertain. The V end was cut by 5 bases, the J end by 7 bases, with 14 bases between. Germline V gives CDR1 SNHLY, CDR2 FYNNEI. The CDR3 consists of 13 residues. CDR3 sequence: CASSYGRLVEAFF. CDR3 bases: TGTGCCAGCAGTTATGGACGGCTGGTTGAAGCTTTCTTT.

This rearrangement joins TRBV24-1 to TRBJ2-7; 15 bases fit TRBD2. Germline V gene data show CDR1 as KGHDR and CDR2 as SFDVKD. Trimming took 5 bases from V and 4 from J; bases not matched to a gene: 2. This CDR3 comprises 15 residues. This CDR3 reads CATSVGTSGRYEQYF. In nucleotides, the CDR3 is TGTGCCACCAGTGTCGGGACTAGCGGGAGGTACGAGCAGTACTTC.

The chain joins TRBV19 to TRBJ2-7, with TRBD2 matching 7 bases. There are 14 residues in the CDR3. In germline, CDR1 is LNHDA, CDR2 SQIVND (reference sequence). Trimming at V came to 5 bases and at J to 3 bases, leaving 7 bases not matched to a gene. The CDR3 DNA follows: TGTGCCAGTAGTCCGGAGCGCGGGGGCTACGAGCAGTACTTC. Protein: CASSPERGGYEQYF. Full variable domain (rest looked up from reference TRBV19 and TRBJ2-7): DGGITQSPKYLFRKEGQNVTLSCEQNLNHDAMYWYRQDPGQGLRLIYYSQIVNDFQKGDIAEGYSVSREKKESFPLTVTSAQKNPTAFYLCASSPERGGYEQYFGPGTRLTVT.

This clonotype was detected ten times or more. The CDR3 sequence: CSVGGRQSYEQYF. Written as DNA, the CDR3 is TGCAGCGTTGGGGGAAGACAATCCTACGAGCAGTACTTC. This chain uses TRBV29-1 with TRBJ2-7; no definite D call. There are 13 residues in the CDR3. The germline gives CDR1 SQVTM, CDR2 ANQGSEA. V gave up 4 bases and J gave up 1 base, with 11 bases separating them.

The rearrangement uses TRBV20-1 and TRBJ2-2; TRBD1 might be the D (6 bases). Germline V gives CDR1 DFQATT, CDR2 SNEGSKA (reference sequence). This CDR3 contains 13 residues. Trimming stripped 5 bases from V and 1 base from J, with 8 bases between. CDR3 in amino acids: CSAQTGNTGELFF. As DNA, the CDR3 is TGCAGTGCTCAGACAGGGAACACCGGGGAGCTGTTTTTT.

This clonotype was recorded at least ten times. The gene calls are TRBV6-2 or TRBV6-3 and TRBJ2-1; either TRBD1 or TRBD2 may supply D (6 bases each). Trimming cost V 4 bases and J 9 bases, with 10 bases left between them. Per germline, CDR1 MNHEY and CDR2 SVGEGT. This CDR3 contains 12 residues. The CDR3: CASSLWGAEQFF. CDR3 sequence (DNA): TGTGCCAGCAGTTTATGGGGGGCTGAGCAGTTCTTC.

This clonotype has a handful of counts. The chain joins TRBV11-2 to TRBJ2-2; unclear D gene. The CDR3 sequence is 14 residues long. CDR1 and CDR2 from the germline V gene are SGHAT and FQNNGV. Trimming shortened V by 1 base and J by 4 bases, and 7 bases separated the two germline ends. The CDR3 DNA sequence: TGTGCCAGCAGCTTAGGGCACCTCACCGGGGAGCTGTTTTTT. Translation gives CASSLGHLTGELFF.

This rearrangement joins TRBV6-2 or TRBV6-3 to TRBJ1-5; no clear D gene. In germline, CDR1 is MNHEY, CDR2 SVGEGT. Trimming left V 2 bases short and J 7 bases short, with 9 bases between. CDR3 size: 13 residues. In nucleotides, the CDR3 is TGTGCCAGCAGTTACAGCTTCCTCCAGCCCCAGCATTTT. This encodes CASSYSFLQPQHF.

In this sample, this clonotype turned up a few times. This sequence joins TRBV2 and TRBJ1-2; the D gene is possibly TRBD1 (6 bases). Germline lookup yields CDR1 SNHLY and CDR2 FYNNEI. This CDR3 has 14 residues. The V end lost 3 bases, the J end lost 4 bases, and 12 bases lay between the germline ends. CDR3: CASSEGKGGYGYTF. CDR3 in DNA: TGTGCCAGCAGTGAGGGCAAGGGGGGCTATGGCTACACCTTC. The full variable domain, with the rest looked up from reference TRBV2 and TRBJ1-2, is EPEVTQTPSHQVTQMGQEVILRCVPISNHLYFYWYRQILGQKVEFLVSFYNNEISEKSEIFDDQFSVERPDGSNFTLKIRSTKLEDSAMYFCASSEGKGGYGYTFGSGTRLTVV.

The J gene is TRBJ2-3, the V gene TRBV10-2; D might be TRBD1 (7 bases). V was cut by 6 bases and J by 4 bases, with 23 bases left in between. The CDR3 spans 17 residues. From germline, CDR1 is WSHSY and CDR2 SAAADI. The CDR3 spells CASSDPASPGGPDTQYF. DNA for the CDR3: TGCGCCAGCAGCGACCCAGCTTCTCCAGGGGGGCCAGATACGCAGTATTTT.

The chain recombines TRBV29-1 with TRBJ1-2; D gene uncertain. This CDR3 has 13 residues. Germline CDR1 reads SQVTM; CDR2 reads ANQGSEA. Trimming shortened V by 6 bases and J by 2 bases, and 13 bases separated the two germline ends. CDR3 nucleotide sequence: TGCAGCGTCCACGCTGGACGGAACTATGGCTACACCTTC. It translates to CSVHAGRNYGYTF.